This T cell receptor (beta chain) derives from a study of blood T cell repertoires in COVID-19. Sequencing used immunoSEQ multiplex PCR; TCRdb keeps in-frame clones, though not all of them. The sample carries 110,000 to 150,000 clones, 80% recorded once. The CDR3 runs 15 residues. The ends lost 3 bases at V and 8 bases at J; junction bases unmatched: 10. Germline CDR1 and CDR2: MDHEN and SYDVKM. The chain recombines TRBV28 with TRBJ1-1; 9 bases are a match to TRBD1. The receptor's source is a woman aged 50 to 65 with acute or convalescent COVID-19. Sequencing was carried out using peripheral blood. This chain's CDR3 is CASSFFSGQGREAFF. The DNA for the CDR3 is TGTGCCAGCAGTTTTTTTAGTGGACAGGGGCGAGAAGCTTTCTTT.